This T cell receptor (beta chain) is from a study of sequential checkpoint blockade in melanoma. Study details: Randomization was 1:1 between first-line nivolumab→ipilimumab and ipilimumab→nivolumab.

The protocol was immunoSEQ multiplex PCR, while the TCRdb copy is restricted to in-frame clones and leaves out a portion. The sample has tens of thousands of clones; around 80% are singletons. The treatment here: randomized to nivolumab then ipilimumab (arm A) or the reverse (arm B). Sorted cells were live CD3+CD8+, lacking CD19 and CD56, from PBMCs. The starting material was CD8+ T cells sorted from blood (inferred from file names), obtained from a patient given nivolumab and ipilimumab in sequence. The origin of this receptor is a human donor with melanoma.

CDR3 region: CASSSPRGGQETQYF. CDR3 DNA sequence: TGTGCCAGCAGTTCCCCCCGCGGAGGACAAGAGACCCAGTACTTC. The rearrangement uses TRBV27 and TRBJ2-5; weak D call: TRBD2 (5 bases). The V end lost 4 bases, the J end lost 2 bases, and 14 bases lay between the germline ends. CDR3 size: 15 residues. The germline V gene has CDR1 MNHEY and CDR2 SMNVEV (reference sequence).